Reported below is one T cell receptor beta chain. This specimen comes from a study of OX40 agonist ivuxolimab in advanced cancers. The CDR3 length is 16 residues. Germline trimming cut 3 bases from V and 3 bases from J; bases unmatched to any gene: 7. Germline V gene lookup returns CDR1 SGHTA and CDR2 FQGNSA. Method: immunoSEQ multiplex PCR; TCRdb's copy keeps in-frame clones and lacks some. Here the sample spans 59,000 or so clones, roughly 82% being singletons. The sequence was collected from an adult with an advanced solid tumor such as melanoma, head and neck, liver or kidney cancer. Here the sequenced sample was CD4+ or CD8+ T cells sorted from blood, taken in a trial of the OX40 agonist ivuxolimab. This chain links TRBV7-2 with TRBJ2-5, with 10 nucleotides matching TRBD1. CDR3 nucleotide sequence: TGTGCCAGCAGCTTCCCGGGACAGGGGTTAGAAGAGACCCAGTACTTC. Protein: CASSFPGQGLEETQYF.